The subject of this entry is one T cell receptor (beta chain). In the study's own analysis: Reference gene primer amplification yielded estimated nucleated cell counts. Measured with immunoSEQ multiplex PCR; TCRdb has only the in-frame clones, and not every one. That table is the source of V, J and clone size, and D and trimming were worked out from the DNA. Altogether 200,000 to 250,000 clones are present, 70% to 90% being singletons, with the ten largest covering about 12%. This CDR3 contains 16 residues. V was cut by 0 bases and J by 1 base, with 13 bases left in between. Germline CDR1 and CDR2: SGDLS and YYNGEE. The source of the sample is a study of blood T cell repertoires in COVID-19. Whole-study context: The United States, Italy and Spain provided the acute and convalescent COVID-19 samples. In each case, the material was cDNA or gDNA derived from T cells, B-cell-depleted T cells, or PBMCs.

V gene TRBV9 combines with J gene TRBJ2-5; D is unresolved. This clonotype was sampled from a woman between 18 and 29 years old who had recovered from COVID-19. Sequenced: peripheral blood. CDR3 sequence (DNA): TGTGCCAGCAGCGTAGGCCCAACTGCTATCCAAGAGACCCAGTACTTC. This translates into CASSVGPTAIQETQYF.